Sequencing of this T cell receptor beta chain was carried out in a study of CD8 T cells in Susac syndrome (dated by TCRdb to between 2018 and 2021). Context from the whole study: Whether CD8+ T cell activation and differentiation in Susac syndrome was antigen driven was tested using repertoire sequencing. Clonality of the CD8+ T cell repertoire was compared between over ten healthy donors, around 14 Susac syndrome patients and 15 or so multiple sclerosis patients.

Cut back by 1 base and 2 bases, the V and J ends lie 1 base apart. CDR1 and CDR2 are drawn from the germline V gene (reference sequence): LNHDA, SQIVND. The CDR3 numbers 12 residues from cysteine through phenylalanine. CDR3 DNA is the only sequence kept; it has 36 bases, read in frame from the first base. RNA was extracted using the RNeasy kit, and about 0.45 to 1 ug of the RNA was reverse transcribed with random hexamers. The immunoSEQ multiplex PCR assay, covering 54 Vbeta and 13 Jbeta segments, was used to amplify TCR beta CDR3 regions. Bias from PCR amplification was corrected by using a synthetic template baseline for primer optimization and for computational correction. The original methods were these. Reads were annotated to V, D and J genes according to IMGT and were analyzed with immunoSEQ Analyzer, with only productive sequences retained. Clonality was computed as one minus Shannon entropy normalized by log2 of the number of productive unique sequences. Public and private clones were assessed among the 100 most prevalent clones of each patient and control. A clone was defined as Susac-specific if it was absent from the healthy and MS cohorts, from over 1,000 published viral clones and from other ImmuneACCESS disease sequences. TCRdb reanalyzed the raw reads on its own, using fastp at Q25 for trimming and MiXCR for clone calling, and kept in-frame beta chains. One record per CDR3 amino acid sequence lists the most common genes and DNA. These V and J calls are TCRdb output, not the study's own analysis. The sample yields about 150,000 distinct CDR3 sequences; 95% to 96% were counted once. Clones ranked in the top ten supply over 0.12% of the sample.

The paper as a whole reports these results and caveats: The study acknowledged that relatively few individuals were included in the TCR sequencing and HLA analysis.

About this clonotype itself: Its antigen is still unknown. No quality values exist for individual bases; no much larger clone is one base distant.

Peripheral blood CD8+ and CD4+ T cells from healthy donors, Susac syndrome patients and multiple sclerosis patients were profiled using high-throughput TCR beta sequencing. Treatment-naive patients with stable or active relapsing-remitting disease fulfilling revised McDonald criteria were used as multiple sclerosis controls. CD8+ TEMRA cells were enriched by FACS, while bulk CD8+ and CD4+ T cells were purified by magnetic negative isolation. Blood was drawn into EDTA tubes, processed within 24 hours, and PBMCs were isolated by density gradient centrifugation. PBMCs intended for TCR sequencing were frozen in liquid nitrogen and were later thawed in a 37 degrees C water bath. A purity of at least 90% was achieved for sorted or isolated CD4+, CD8+ and CD8+ TEMRA cells.

Recombination joined TRBV19 with TRBJ2-3, with no confidently assigned D gene. The TCR sequence derives from a human donor with multiple sclerosis. The sequenced sample was CD8+ T cells from PBMCs. The sequenced DNA is TGTGCCAGTAGTATAGCCACAGATACGCAGTATTTT. Its product reads: CASSIATDTQYF.